Following are 16 T cell receptor beta chains from one sample sequenced in a study of OX40 agonist ivuxolimab in advanced cancers. TCRdb's table, derived via immunoSEQ multiplex PCR, lists solely in-frame clones and lacks some. The repertoire holds roughly 60,000 clones, with less than 90% as singletons. This sample comprised CD4+ or CD8+ T cells sorted from blood, obtained in a trial of the OX40 agonist ivuxolimab. The receptors come from an adult with an advanced solid tumor such as melanoma, head and neck, liver or kidney cancer.

In its sample, this clone is medium-sized. The identical CDR3 is also encoded by other nucleotide sequences in the sample. The chain combines TRBV10-1 with TRBJ1-5; TRBD1 might be the D (5 bases). Germline V gives CDR1 WNHNN, CDR2 SYGVQD (reference sequence). Trimming took off 4 bases at V and 6 bases at J, with 10 bases between the two ends. The CDR3 contains 13 residues. The CDR3 protein is CASSVGVGQPQHF. The CDR3 region has the DNA TGCGCCAGCAGTGTAGGGGTGGGTCAGCCCCAGCATTTT.

The chain uses TRBV2 and TRBJ2-3, with TRBD2 matching over 14 bases. The CDR3 extends over 19 amino acids. J was trimmed by 3 bases and V by 6 bases; bases with no gene match: 14. The germline CDR1 and CDR2 sequences are SNHLY and FYNNEI. This CDR3 is CASSGGWGTSGGGTDTQYF. In DNA form, the CDR3 reads TGTGCCAGCAGCGGAGGTTGGGGGACTAGCGGGGGCGGAACAGATACGCAGTATTTT.

The chain links TRBV2 to TRBJ1-4, with D maybe TRBD1 (6 bases). Germline loops: CDR1 SNHLY, CDR2 FYNNEI. The length of the CDR3 is 14 residues. Deletions cut 7 bases from V and 8 bases from J, with 17 bases between. CDR3 coding DNA: TGTGCCAGCACTCGAACGGGGGCCCACGAAAAACTGTTTTTT. This codes for CASTRTGAHEKLFF.

The chain combines TRBV5-4 with TRBJ2-3; no reliable D call. This CDR3 is built from 13 residues. Germline V lookup: CDR1 SGHNT, CDR2 YYREEE (reference sequence). Deletions cut 4 bases from V and 5 bases from J, with 11 bases between. The chain's CDR3 is CASSRVPQDTQYF. The CDR3 DNA reads as TGTGCCAGCAGCCGAGTCCCACAAGATACGCAGTATTTT.

The chain combines TRBV7-8 with TRBJ1-5; maybe TRBD1 (5 bases). V lost 0 bases, J lost 5 bases, and 8 bases lay in between. Germline V gene lookup returns CDR1 SGHVS and CDR2 FQNEAQ. There are 14 residues in the CDR3. As DNA, the CDR3 is TGTGCCAGCAGCTTAGCGGGAGGGGATCAGCCCCAGCATTTT. Its translation: CASSLAGGDQPQHF.

This clone has more than one count but fewer than ten. This sequence joins TRBV6-1 and TRBJ2-7, with D possibly TRBD2 on 6 matching bases. Trimming removed 6 bases from V and 3 bases from J, with 9 bases in between. The CDR3 loop spans 12 amino acids. The germline gives CDR1 MNHNS, CDR2 SASEGT. The CDR3 reads CASRKAGYEQYF. The CDR3 DNA follows: TGTGCCAGCAGGAAAGCGGGCTACGAGCAGTACTTC.

The DNA of the CDR3 is TGTGCCAGCAGCCTCGGCAGGGGAGGTTCCGGCAATCAGCCCCAGCATTTT. This sequence encodes CASSLGRGGSGNQPQHF. The rearrangement joins TRBV7-8 to TRBJ1-5; the D gene is possibly TRBD1 (6 bases). The CDR3 has 17 residues. Germline CDR1 SGHVS, CDR2 FQNEAQ. Deletions cut 5 bases from V and 2 bases from J, with 19 bases between.

This chain connects TRBV9 to TRBJ2-3; 8 bases line up with TRBD2. CDR1 and CDR2 (germline): SGDLS, YYNGEE. CDR3 length: 16 amino acids. V dropped 2 bases and J dropped 2; count of bases not matched to a gene: 7. CDR3 in amino acids: CASSVLFSGATDTQYF. The CDR3 DNA follows: TGTGCCAGCAGCGTCCTATTTAGCGGGGCCACAGATACGCAGTATTTT.

This clone was seen more than once but under ten times. The V gene is TRBV7-9, the J gene TRBJ2-4, with D possibly being TRBD2 (5 bases). The CDR3 runs 16 residues. CDR1 and CDR2 from the germline V gene are SEHNR and FQNEAQ (reference sequence). V lost 1 base and J 0 bases, leaving 10 bases between the germline ends. CDR3 sequence reads: CASSLGGEAAKNIQYF. The CDR3 DNA reads as TGTGCCAGCAGCTTAGGGGGAGAGGCAGCCAAAAACATTCAGTACTTC.

The V gene is TRBV18, the J gene TRBJ1-3; no clear D. CDR1 and CDR2 (germline): KGHSH, LQKENI. The CDR3 runs 16 residues. V lost 5 bases, J lost 0 bases, and 14 bases lay in between. Here the CDR3 DNA reads TGTGCCAGCTCAGCCGACCTGCTTAGCTCTGGAAACACCATATATTTT. It yields the protein CASSADLLSSGNTIYF.

The V gene is TRBV9, the J gene TRBJ1-3, with 7 nucleotides matching TRBD1. The CDR3 runs to 15 residues. Germline V CDR1 and CDR2: SGDLS, YYNGEE. Losses at the gene ends were 3 bases for V and 0 bases for J; bases not matched to a gene: 3. DNA of the CDR3: TGTGCCAGCAGCGCTAGACAGGGCTCTGGAAACACCATATATTTT. Translated, it gives CASSARQGSGNTIYF.

This chain connects TRBV7-9 to TRBJ2-3; D uncertain. The length of the CDR3 is 14 residues. V was pared by 1 base and J by 0 bases, with 5 bases between. From germline, CDR1 is SEHNR and CDR2 FQNEAQ (reference sequence). The CDR3 is CASSLEVSTDTQYF. CDR3 DNA: TGTGCCAGCAGCTTAGAGGTCAGCACAGATACGCAGTATTTT.

Comments on this clone: The sample contains more than one DNA sequence encoding this CDR3. The genes are TRBV5-6 and TRBJ1-5, with unresolved D. Between the trimmed V and J ends, which lost 0 bases and 4 bases, there was a span of 5 bases. The CDR3 is 13 amino acids. The germline V gene has CDR1 SGHDT and CDR2 YYEEEE. The CDR3 sequence is CASSLGRNQPQHF. The CDR3 DNA reads TGTGCCAGCAGCTTGGGCAGAAATCAGCCCCAGCATTTT.

The CDR3 protein is CATHEGGAVNSPLHF. Written as DNA, the CDR3 is TGTGCCACCCACGAGGGGGGTGCGGTTAATTCACCCCTCCACTTT. The genes are TRBV5-4 and TRBJ1-6, with a tentative D call TRBD1 (6 bases). Germline CDR1 is SGHNT and CDR2 is YYREEE (reference sequence). The CDR3 sequence is 15 residues long. V gave up 9 bases and J gave up 6 bases, with 19 bases separating them.

The V call is TRBV29-1, the J call TRBJ2-5, with TRBD2 identical over 10 bases. Germline CDR1 and CDR2: SQVTM and ANQGSEA. V shed 5 bases and J 4 bases; nucleotides not matched to a gene: 4. The CDR3 runs to 13 residues. In DNA, the CDR3 is TGCAGCGTTACCACTAGCGGGACAGAGACCCAGTACTTC. Protein: CSVTTSGTETQYF.

This clone was seen more than once but under ten times. The rearrangement links TRBV6-5 to TRBJ2-1; D not resolved. This CDR3 contains 15 residues. The germline V and J ends were trimmed by 2 bases and 4 bases, with 12 bases remaining between them. Germline V gene sequence: CDR1 MNHEY, CDR2 SVGAGI. For the CDR3, the DNA is TGTGCCAGCAGTTACGGCAGGAAAAAATACAATGAGCAGTTCTTC. It translates to CASSYGRKKYNEQFF.